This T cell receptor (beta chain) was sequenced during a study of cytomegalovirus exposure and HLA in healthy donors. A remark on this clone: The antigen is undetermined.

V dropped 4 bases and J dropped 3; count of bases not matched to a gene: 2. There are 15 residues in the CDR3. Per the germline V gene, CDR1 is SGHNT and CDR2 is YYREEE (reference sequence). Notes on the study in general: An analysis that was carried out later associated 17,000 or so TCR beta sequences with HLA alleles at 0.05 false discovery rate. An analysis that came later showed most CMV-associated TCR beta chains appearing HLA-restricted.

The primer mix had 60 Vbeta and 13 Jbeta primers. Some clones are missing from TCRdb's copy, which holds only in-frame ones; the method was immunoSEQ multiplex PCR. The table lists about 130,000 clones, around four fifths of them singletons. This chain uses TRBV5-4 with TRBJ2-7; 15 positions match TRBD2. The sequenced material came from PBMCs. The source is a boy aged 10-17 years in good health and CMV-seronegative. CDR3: CASSTGLAGGYEQYF. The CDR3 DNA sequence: TGTGCCAGCAGCACGGGACTAGCGGGAGGCTACGAGCAGTACTTC.